This T cell receptor beta chain was sequenced in a study of response to subunit inactivated influenza vaccine. Study outcomes and limitations: The authors suggested that every seasonal influenza vaccination recruits few new T cells.

V lost 1 base to trimming and J lost 0 bases, with 10 bases between them. Germline CDR1 SGHKS, CDR2 YYEKEE (reference sequence). The CDR3 spans 16 residues. This clonotype was recorded many times. Antigen specificity is unknown. TCRdb reprocessed the RT-PCR reads via MiXCR and lists one record per CDR3 protein. Of 750,000 to 850,000 distinct CDR3 sequences in the sample, roughly 20% are singletons; the top ten hold about a tenth. This chain connects TRBV5-5 to TRBJ2-2; TRBD1 is a possible D gene (6 bases). The material sequenced was PBMCs from blood, taken about 5 days after vaccination. This clonotype originated in a man aged 45-65 years who received an inactivated influenza vaccine. The CDR3 nucleotides are TGTGCCAGCAGCTTGTTTTCAGGGGCGAACACCGGGGAGCTGTTTTTT. Protein sequence: CASSLFSGANTGELFF.